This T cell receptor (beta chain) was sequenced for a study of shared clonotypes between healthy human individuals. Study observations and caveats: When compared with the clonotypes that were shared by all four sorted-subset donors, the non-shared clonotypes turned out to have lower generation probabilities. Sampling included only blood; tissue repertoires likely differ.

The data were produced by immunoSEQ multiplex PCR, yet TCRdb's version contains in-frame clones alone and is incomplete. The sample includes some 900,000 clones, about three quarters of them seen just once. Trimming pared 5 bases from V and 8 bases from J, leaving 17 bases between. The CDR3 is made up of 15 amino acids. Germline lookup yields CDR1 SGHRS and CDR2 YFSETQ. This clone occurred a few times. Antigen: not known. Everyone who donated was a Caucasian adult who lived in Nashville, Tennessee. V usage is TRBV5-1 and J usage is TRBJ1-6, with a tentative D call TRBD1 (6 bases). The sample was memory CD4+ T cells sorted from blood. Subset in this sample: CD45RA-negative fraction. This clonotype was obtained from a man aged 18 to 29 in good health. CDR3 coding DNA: TGCGCCAGCAGACTTGACTGGGGGGCCTATTCACCCCTCCACTTT. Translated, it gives CASRLDWGAYSPLHF.